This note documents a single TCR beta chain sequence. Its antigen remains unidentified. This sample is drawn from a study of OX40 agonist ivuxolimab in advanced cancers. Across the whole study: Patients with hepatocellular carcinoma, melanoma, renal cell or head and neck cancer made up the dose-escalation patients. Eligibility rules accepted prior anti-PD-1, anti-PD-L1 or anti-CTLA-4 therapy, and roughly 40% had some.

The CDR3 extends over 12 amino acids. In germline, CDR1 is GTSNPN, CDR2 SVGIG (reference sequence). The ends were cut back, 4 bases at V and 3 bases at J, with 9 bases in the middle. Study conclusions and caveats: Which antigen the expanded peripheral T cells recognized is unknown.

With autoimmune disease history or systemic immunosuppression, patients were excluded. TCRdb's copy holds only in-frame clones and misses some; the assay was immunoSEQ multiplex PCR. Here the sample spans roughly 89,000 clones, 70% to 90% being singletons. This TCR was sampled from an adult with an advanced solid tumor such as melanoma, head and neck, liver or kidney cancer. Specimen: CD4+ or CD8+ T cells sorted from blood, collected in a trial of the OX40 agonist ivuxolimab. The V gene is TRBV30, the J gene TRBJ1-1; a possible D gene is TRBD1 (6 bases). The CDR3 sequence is CAWNQGYTEAFF. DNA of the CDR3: TGTGCCTGGAATCAGGGGTACACTGAAGCTTTCTTT.